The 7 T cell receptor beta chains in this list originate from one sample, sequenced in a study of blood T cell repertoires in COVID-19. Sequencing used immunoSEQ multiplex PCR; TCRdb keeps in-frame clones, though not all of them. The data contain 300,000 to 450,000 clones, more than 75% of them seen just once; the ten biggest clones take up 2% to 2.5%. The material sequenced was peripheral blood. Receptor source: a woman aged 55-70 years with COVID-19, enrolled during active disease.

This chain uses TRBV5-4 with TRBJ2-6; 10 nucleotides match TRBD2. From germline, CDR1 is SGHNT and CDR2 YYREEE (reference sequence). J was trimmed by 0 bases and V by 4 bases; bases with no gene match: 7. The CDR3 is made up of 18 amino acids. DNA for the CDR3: TGTGCCAGCAGCCCCCAGGGACTAGCGCTCTCTGGGGCCAACGTCCTGACTTTC. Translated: CASSPQGLALSGANVLTF.

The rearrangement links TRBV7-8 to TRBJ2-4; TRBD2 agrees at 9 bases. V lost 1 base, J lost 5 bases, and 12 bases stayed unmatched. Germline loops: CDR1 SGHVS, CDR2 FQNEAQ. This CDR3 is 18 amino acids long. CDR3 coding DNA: TGTGCCAGCAGCTTAGTGTTGGATCGCGGGGGGGCGCAAAACATTCAGTACTTC. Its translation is CASSLVLDRGGAQNIQYF.

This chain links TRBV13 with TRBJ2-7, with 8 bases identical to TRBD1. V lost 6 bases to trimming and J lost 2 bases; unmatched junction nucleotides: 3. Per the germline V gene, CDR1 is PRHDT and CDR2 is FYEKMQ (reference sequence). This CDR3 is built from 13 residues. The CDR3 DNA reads TGTGCCAGCAGACAACAGGGGGCCTACGAGCAGTACTTC. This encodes CASRQQGAYEQYF.

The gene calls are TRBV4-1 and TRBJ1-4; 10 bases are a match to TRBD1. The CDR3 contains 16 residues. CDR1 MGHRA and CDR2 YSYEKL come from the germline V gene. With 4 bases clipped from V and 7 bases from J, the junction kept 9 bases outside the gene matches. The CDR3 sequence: CASSPDPGTGAEKLFF. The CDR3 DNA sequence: TGCGCCAGCAGCCCAGATCCAGGGACAGGGGCTGAAAAACTGTTTTTT.

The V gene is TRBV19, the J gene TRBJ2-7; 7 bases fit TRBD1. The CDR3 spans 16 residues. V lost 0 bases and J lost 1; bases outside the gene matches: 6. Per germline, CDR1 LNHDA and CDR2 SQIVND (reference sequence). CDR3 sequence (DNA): TGTGCCAGTAGTATAGAAGCCGGGACAGTATCCTACGAGCAGTACTTC. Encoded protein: CASSIEAGTVSYEQYF.

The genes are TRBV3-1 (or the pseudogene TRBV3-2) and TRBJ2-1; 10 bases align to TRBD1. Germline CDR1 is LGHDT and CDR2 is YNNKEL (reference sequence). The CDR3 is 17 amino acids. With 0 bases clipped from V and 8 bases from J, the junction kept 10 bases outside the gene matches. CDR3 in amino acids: CASSQDRGTGVLDEQFF. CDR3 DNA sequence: TGTGCCAGCAGCCAAGATAGAGGGACAGGGGTATTGGATGAGCAGTTCTTC.

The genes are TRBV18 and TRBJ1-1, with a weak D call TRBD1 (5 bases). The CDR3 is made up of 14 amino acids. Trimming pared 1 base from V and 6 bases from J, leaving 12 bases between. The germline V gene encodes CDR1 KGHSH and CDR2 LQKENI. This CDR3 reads CASSPREGSAEAFF. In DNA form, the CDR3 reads TGTGCCAGCTCACCACGGGAGGGGAGCGCTGAAGCTTTCTTT.